Below, 10 T cell receptor beta chains from the same sample are listed, as sequenced in a study of T cell repertoires in aging, cancer and after chemotherapy. Peripheral blood genomic DNA, not sorted cells or RNA, was the template. A mixed TRB-A/B primer pool amplified rearranged TRB by multiplex touch-down PCR. MiXCR was run by TCRdb on the multiplex PCR reads, yielding one entry per CDR3 protein. The repertoire holds more than 4,000 distinct CDR3 sequences, with about 30% as singletons. The sequencing input was blood. All receptors come from a human donor with a blood cancer.

By share of the sample, this clonotype is medium-sized. The rearrangement uses TRBV29-1 and TRBJ2-3, with 7 bases lining up with TRBD2. CDR1 is SQVTM, CDR2 ANQGSEA, per germline. The CDR3 contains 14 residues. After removal of 4 bases from V and 4 bases from J, the junction contained 8 bases not matched to a gene. As DNA, the CDR3 is TGCAGCGTTGCTAGGGCGGGAGCCCCAGATACGCAGTATTTT. As protein: CSVARAGAPDTQYF.

The V call is TRBV7-3, the J call TRBJ2-3; D possibly corresponds to TRBD2 (6 bases). Trimming pared 3 bases from V and 2 bases from J, leaving 9 bases between. This CDR3 has 14 amino acids. Germline V gene sequence: CDR1 SGHTA, CDR2 FQGTGA. CDR3 DNA sequence: TGTGCCAGCAGCTTGGGAGGAAACACAGATACGCAGTATTTT. Translated: CASSLGGNTDTQYF.

This chain connects TRBV5-1 to TRBJ2-1; 7 nucleotides match TRBD2. Trimming at V came to 2 bases and at J to 2 bases, leaving 7 bases not matched to a gene. Germline-derived CDR1 and CDR2 are SGHRS and YFSETQ. The CDR3 has 16 residues. The CDR3 DNA is TGCGCCAGCAGCTTACAACCCGGGACTACCTACAATGAGCAGTTCTTC. Protein: CASSLQPGTTYNEQFF. Full variable domain (rest looked up from reference TRBV5-1 and TRBJ2-1): KAGVTQTPRYLIKTRGQQVTLSCSPISGHRSVSWYQQTPGQGLQFLFEYFSETQRNKGNFPGRFSGRQFSNSRSEMNVSTLELGDSALYLCASSLQPGTTYNEQFFGPGTRLTVL.

This clonotype is deemed medium-sized. V and J are TRBV5-1 and TRBJ2-1; D gene unclear. CDR1 and CDR2 (germline): SGHRS, YFSETQ. Trimming pared 3 bases from V and 2 bases from J, leaving 6 bases between. This CDR3 region has 13 residues. CDR3 region: CASSSRPYNEQFF. As DNA, the CDR3 is TGCGCCAGCAGCTCAAGACCCTACAATGAGCAGTTCTTC.

The rearrangement joins TRBV27 to TRBJ2-7; weak D call: TRBD2 (6 bases). Trimming took off 4 bases at V and 7 bases at J, with 17 bases between the two ends. The CDR3 is 14 residues long. Germline CDR1 MNHEY, CDR2 SMNVEV (reference sequence). The CDR3 coding sequence is TGTGCCAGCAGTTCCGGACACGCCCGGGAGGAGCAGTACTTC. Protein product: CASSSGHAREEQYF.

The rearrangement links TRBV7-9 to TRBJ1-3; 8 bases map to TRBD1. There are 17 residues in the CDR3. Germline assignment: CDR1 SEHNR and CDR2 FQNEAQ (reference sequence). V dropped 5 bases and J dropped 0; count of bases not matched to a gene: 9. The CDR3 protein is CASSLTGGSTSGNTIYF. Written as DNA, the CDR3 is TGTGCCAGCAGCCTAACAGGGGGTAGTACCTCTGGAAACACCATATATTTT.

This clonotype showed up just a few times. The V and J genes are TRBV9 and TRBJ1-3, with D perhaps matching TRBD1 (5 bases). With 3 bases removed from V and 4 bases from J, the gap between germline ends came to 8 bases. CDR1 is SGDLS and CDR2 is YYNGEE in the germline V gene. The length of the CDR3 is 13 residues. For the CDR3, the DNA is TGTGCCAGCAGCGCCGAGGGGGGAAACACCATATATTTT. Residues: CASSAEGGNTIYF.

The chain links TRBV12-3 or TRBV12-4 to TRBJ1-1; a possible D gene is TRBD1 (6 bases). The CDR3 loop spans 14 amino acids. Trimming shortened V by 4 bases and J by 6 bases, and 15 bases separated the two germline ends. In DNA form, the CDR3 reads TGTGCCAGCAGTTCATTGCCAGGGGACGCTGAAGCTTTCTTT. Amino acid sequence: CASSSLPGDAEAFF.

V is TRBV30 and J is TRBJ1-2; maybe TRBD1 (5 bases). Germline CDR1 is GTSNPN and CDR2 is SVGIG (reference sequence). Deletions cut 1 base from V and 8 bases from J, with 8 bases between. This CDR3 has 11 amino acids. The CDR3 loop is CAWSGGGGYTF. The CDR3 nucleotides are TGTGCCTGGAGTGGGGGCGGCGGCTACACCTTC.

Of note for this clonotype: It may be a read error: a sequence one base away is much more abundant. The V call is TRBV11-1, the J call TRBJ2-1, with 12 bases fitting TRBD2. The CDR3 spans 15 residues. Germline V gene sequence: CDR1 SGHAT, CDR2 FQDESV (reference sequence). The V segment lost 3 bases and the J segment 9 bases; nucleotides outside the gene matches: 6. The CDR3 DNA sequence: TGTGCCAGCAGCTTTTGGCTAGCGGGAGGGACTGAGCAGTTCTTC. Translation: CASSFWLAGGTEQFF.